One sample yielded the 17 T cell receptor beta chains listed below, sequenced in a study of cytomegalovirus exposure and HLA in healthy donors. TCRdb keeps only in-frame clones here, not all; method: immunoSEQ multiplex PCR. This sample has approximately 190,000 clones, with 75% to 90% found just once. The sequenced material came from PBMCs. The receptors were gathered from a man aged 18-30 years in good health and CMV-seropositive.

The genes are TRBV29-1 and TRBJ2-2, with a possible D match to TRBD1 (5 bases). From germline, CDR1 is SQVTM and CDR2 ANQGSEA. Trimming left V 0 bases short and J 1 base short, with 9 bases between. The CDR3 runs 15 residues. This chain's CDR3 is CSVEDRRENTGELFF. Written as DNA, the CDR3 is TGCAGCGTTGAAGATCGCAGGGAGAACACCGGGGAGCTGTTTTTT.

In this sample, this clone turned up once. The V and J genes are TRBV7-6 and TRBJ2-7, with 8 positions matching TRBD2. The CDR3 totals 18 residues. J lost 2 bases, V lost 0 bases, and 12 bases had no gene match. Germline assignment: CDR1 SGHVS and CDR2 FNYEAQ. The CDR3 loop is CASSLAGGTSGTAYEQYF. CDR3 DNA: TGTGCCAGCAGCTTAGCTGGGGGTACTAGCGGTACGGCCTACGAGCAGTACTTC.

This chain connects TRBV28 to TRBJ2-2; perhaps TRBD2 as D (5 bases). Germline V gene lookup returns CDR1 MDHEN and CDR2 SYDVKM. V shed 6 bases and J shed 4 bases, with 9 bases lying between them. The CDR3 runs to 13 residues. CDR3 DNA: TGTGCCAGCAGCCTAGGAGGCACCGGGGAGCTGTTTTTT. This sequence encodes CASSLGGTGELFF. Full variable domain (rest looked up from reference TRBV28 and TRBJ2-2): DVKVTQSSRYLVKRTGEKVFLECVQDMDHENMFWYRQDPGLGLRLIYFSYDVKMKEKGDIPEGYSVSREKKERFSLILESASTNQTSMYLCASSLGGTGELFFGEGSRLTVL.

The J gene is TRBJ2-3, the V gene TRBV27; TRBD2 aligns across 7 bases. V trimming: 2 bases; J trimming: 4 bases; junction bases outside the gene matches: 6. CDR1 and CDR2 from the germline V gene are MNHEY and SMNVEV (reference sequence). This CDR3 has 15 amino acids. The CDR3 protein is CASSLTGRSADTQYF. Here the CDR3 DNA reads TGTGCCAGCAGTTTAACCGGGAGGAGCGCAGATACGCAGTATTTT.

The DNA of the CDR3 is TGTGCCAGTAGTATACTGATGAGCACTGAAGCTTTCTTT. Protein: CASSILMSTEAFF. The genes are TRBV19 and TRBJ1-1; D remains ambiguous. The V gene's germline CDR1 is LNHDA and CDR2 SQIVND (reference sequence). The CDR3 loop spans 13 amino acids. Trimming left V 2 bases short and J 4 bases short, with 8 bases between. The whole variable domain, remainder taken from reference TRBV19 and TRBJ1-1, is DGGITQSPKYLFRKEGQNVTLSCEQNLNHDAMYWYRQDPGQGLRLIYYSQIVNDFQKGDIAEGYSVSREKKESFPLTVTSAQKNPTAFYLCASSILMSTEAFFGQGTRLTVV.

This clone was seen more than once but under ten times. The chain has TRBV28 and TRBJ1-1; weak D call: TRBD1 (5 bases). Between the trimmed V and J ends, which lost 2 bases and 3 bases, there was a span of 16 bases. Germline V gene sequence: CDR1 MDHEN, CDR2 SYDVKM. The CDR3 runs to 16 residues. The CDR3 sequence: CASSLGIGAGDTEAFF. CDR3 coding DNA: TGTGCCAGCAGTTTAGGAATAGGGGCCGGAGACACTGAAGCTTTCTTT.

CDR3 in DNA: TGTGCCAGCAGCTTTGACAGGTCCCCCAGCGAGCAGTACTTC. This codes for CASSFDRSPSEQYF. This chain joins TRBV7-6 and TRBJ2-7, with D possibly matching TRBD1 (6 bases). The germline V gene has CDR1 SGHVS and CDR2 FNYEAQ. V lost 3 bases and J lost 6, with 15 bases in between. The CDR3 is 14 amino acids. Full variable domain (outside the CDR3, taken from reference TRBV7-6 and TRBJ2-7): GAGVSQSPRYKVTKRGQDVALRCDPISGHVSLYWYRQALGQGPEFLTYFNYEAQQDKSGLPNDRFSAERPEGSISTLTIQRTEQRDSAMYRCASSFDRSPSEQYFGPGTRLTVT.

This clone is a singleton in its sample. Other DNA sequences within the sample encode an identical CDR3. This rearrangement joins TRBV6-4 to TRBJ2-3, with TRBD1 identical over 7 bases. CDR3 size: 14 residues. Unmatched junction bases numbered 3, after V lost 5 bases and J lost 1 base. In germline, CDR1 is MRHNA, CDR2 SNTAGT. CDR3 residues: CASSRQGGTDTQYF. The CDR3 DNA sequence: TGTGCCAGCAGTCGACAGGGAGGCACAGATACGCAGTATTTT.

The rearrangement joins TRBV7-6 to TRBJ2-1; the match to TRBD2 covers 11 bases. This CDR3 spans 13 amino acids. Germline loops: CDR1 SGHVS, CDR2 FNYEAQ. V trimming: 5 bases; J trimming: 9 bases; junction bases outside the gene matches: 3. This CDR3 reads CASSPGLAVEQFF. The DNA for the CDR3 is TGTGCCAGCAGCCCGGGACTAGCGGTTGAGCAGTTCTTC.

CDR3 region: CASSLRAGRGNEQFF. CDR3 bases: TGCGCCAGCAGCTTGAGGGCAGGGCGAGGCAATGAGCAGTTCTTC. The rearrangement joins TRBV5-1 to TRBJ2-1, with D possibly being TRBD1 (5 bases). Trimming stripped 1 base from V and 6 bases from J, with 14 bases between. The CDR3 has 15 amino acids. Per germline, CDR1 SGHRS and CDR2 YFSETQ.

This chain uses TRBV28 with TRBJ2-3; D is possibly TRBD1 (6 bases). The V end lost 6 bases, the J end lost 0 bases, and 13 bases lay between the germline ends. Germline V gene sequence: CDR1 MDHEN, CDR2 SYDVKM. This CDR3 contains 15 residues. The DNA of the CDR3 is TGTGCCAGCAGCCCAGACAGGTTTAGCACAGATACGCAGTATTTT. Its translation: CASSPDRFSTDTQYF.

The chain recombines TRBV28 with TRBJ2-5, with TRBD2 matching 10 bases. Per the germline V gene, CDR1 is MDHEN and CDR2 is SYDVKM. V lost 4 bases to trimming and J lost 5 bases; unmatched junction nucleotides: 10. CDR3 length equals 16 residues. CDR3 sequence: CASSWVLAGGEETQYF. The DNA of the CDR3 is TGTGCCAGCAGTTGGGTATTAGCGGGAGGAGAGGAGACCCAGTACTTC.

The rearrangement uses TRBV5-1 and TRBJ1-4; no clear D. This CDR3 is 14 amino acids long. In germline, CDR1 is SGHRS, CDR2 YFSETQ. Deletions cut 0 bases from V and 8 bases from J, with 11 bases between. The DNA for the CDR3 is TGCGCCAGCAGCTTGGACCCTCAACGGGAAAAACTGTTTTTT. This gives the protein CASSLDPQREKLFF.

V is TRBV23-1 and J is TRBJ2-2, with 7 nucleotides matching TRBD2. TRBV23-1 is classed as an ORF, of uncertain function. The CDR3 is 18 amino acids. V dropped 0 bases and J dropped 3; count of bases not matched to a gene: 10. CDR3 region: CASSQSSRQAGDTGELFF. The CDR3 DNA is TGCGCCAGCAGTCAATCGTCCCGGCAGGCGGGAGACACCGGGGAGCTGTTTTTT.

The rearrangement uses TRBV5-1 and TRBJ2-7; 9 bases are a match to TRBD2. There are 13 residues in the CDR3. Germline CDR1 and CDR2: SGHRS and YFSETQ. Trimming at V came to 4 bases and at J to 5 bases, leaving 4 bases not matched to a gene. The CDR3 spells CASSPSGIDEQYF. In DNA form, the CDR3 reads TGCGCCAGCAGCCCTAGCGGGATCGACGAGCAGTACTTC.

The chain joins TRBV9 to TRBJ1-1, with a possible D match to TRBD1 (5 bases). CDR1 is SGDLS, CDR2 YYNGEE, per germline. The CDR3 is 15 amino acids. Trimming stripped 2 bases from V and 6 bases from J, with 17 bases between. CDR3 in amino acids: CASSVKVGAEAEAFF. CDR3 bases: TGTGCCAGCAGCGTCAAGGTTGGGGCGGAAGCTGAAGCTTTCTTT. The variable domain in full, with the rest retrieved from reference TRBV9 and TRBJ1-1, is DSGVTQTPKHLITATGQRVTLRCSPRSGDLSVYWYQQSLDQGLQFLIQYYNGEERAKGNILERFSAQQFPDLHSELNLSSLELGDSALYFCASSVKVGAEAEAFFGQGTRLTVV.

The rearrangement links TRBV2 to TRBJ2-1, with a possible D match to TRBD1 (6 bases). CDR1 is SNHLY, CDR2 FYNNEI, per germline. The CDR3 is made up of 13 amino acids. V was trimmed by 0 bases and J by 8 bases, leaving 8 bases between them. The CDR3 DNA is TGTGCCAGCAGTGAAGCGACAGGAGATGAGCAGTTCTTC. Encoded protein: CASSEATGDEQFF.